The 17 T cell receptor beta chains reported below all come from one sample, sequenced in a study of shared clonotypes between healthy human individuals. Data came from immunoSEQ multiplex PCR; TCRdb stores just in-frame clones and leaves some out. The sample lists 560,000 or so clones; around 96% were seen once. CD45RO negativity and positive selection for CCR7 defined naive CD8 cells, a population that excluded terminally differentiated effector memory CD45RA+ cells. The sample consisted of naive CD8+ T cells sorted from blood. The receptors shown here come from a woman aged 25-40 years in good health.

This chain joins TRBV19 and TRBJ2-7, with D tentatively TRBD1 (5 bases). The CDR3 spans 15 residues. The V and J ends lost 2 bases and 3 bases respectively, with 14 bases between them. Germline V gene data show CDR1 as LNHDA and CDR2 as SQIVND (reference sequence). The CDR3 region has the DNA TGTGCCAGTAGTATAACGACAGTACCCCTCTACGAGCAGTACTTC. Residues: CASSITTVPLYEQYF.

In DNA form, the CDR3 reads TGCGCCAGCAGCCAAGGATTACTAGCCCCAGCCGGGGAGCTGTTTTTT. Its translation: CASSQGLLAPAGELFF. The V call is TRBV5-2, the J call TRBJ2-2; the table's D call of TRBD2 was not tested on the DNA. TRBV5-2 is tagged as a pseudogene. The CDR3 extends over 16 amino acids.

The rearrangement links TRBV9 to TRBJ1-1; 7 bases are a match to TRBD1. The junction had 8 bases not matched to a gene; V was cut back by 0 bases and J by 6 bases. CDR3 length: 15 amino acids. Germline loops: CDR1 SGDLS, CDR2 YYNGEE. The CDR3 loop reads CASSVVRDSPAEAFF. CDR3 DNA sequence: TGTGCCAGCAGCGTAGTAAGGGACAGTCCGGCTGAAGCTTTCTTT.

The chain couples TRBV7-8 to TRBJ2-2; TRBD2 agrees at 14 bases. V trimming: 4 bases; J trimming: 4 bases; junction bases outside the gene matches: 2. This CDR3 has 16 residues. Germline V gene data show CDR1 as SGHVS and CDR2 as FQNEAQ. The CDR3 DNA reads as TGTGCCAGCAGCTGGGGACTAGCGGGAGTCACCGGGGAGCTGTTTTTT. Protein sequence: CASSWGLAGVTGELFF.

The genes are TRBV5-1 and TRBJ2-1; possibly TRBD2 for D (6 bases). This CDR3 is 17 amino acids long. Germline values: CDR1 SGHRS, CDR2 YFSETQ. V shed 0 bases and J shed 0 bases, with 13 bases lying between them. CDR3 DNA sequence: TGCGCCAGCAGCTTGGTGGGACTCAGTTCCTCCTACAATGAGCAGTTCTTC. This translates into CASSLVGLSSSYNEQFF.

The genes are TRBV4-1 and TRBJ2-7; D not resolved. Trimming left V 1 base short and J 7 bases short, with 17 bases between. CDR1 is MGHRA and CDR2 is YSYEKL in the germline V gene. There are 15 residues in the CDR3. For the CDR3, the DNA is TGCGCCAGCAGCCAAGGCCCCGGCGAGCCCGGGGAGCAGTACTTC. It specifies CASSQGPGEPGEQYF.

The chain carries TRBV7-9 and TRBJ2-1, with D perhaps matching TRBD1 (5 bases). This CDR3 contains 13 residues. V was clipped by 2 bases and J by 4 bases, with 6 bases between them. Per the germline V gene, CDR1 is SEHNR and CDR2 is FQNEAQ (reference sequence). Written as DNA, the CDR3 is TGTGCCAGCAGCTTAAGGGGTTACAATGAGCAGTTCTTC. This encodes CASSLRGYNEQFF.

The V call is TRBV11-2, the J call TRBJ1-1, with D possibly matching TRBD1 (5 bases). Germline loops: CDR1 SGHAT, CDR2 FQNNGV. This CDR3 has 12 amino acids. V gave up 5 bases and J gave up 11 bases, with 15 bases separating them. The CDR3 DNA reads as TGTGCCAGCAGCCCCCCCCAGGGTGAGGCTTTCTTT. Translated: CASSPPQGEAFF.

The gene calls are TRBV28 and TRBJ2-2; D possibly corresponds to TRBD2 (5 bases). The V gene's germline CDR1 is MDHEN and CDR2 SYDVKM. The CDR3 has 12 residues. Trimming took 3 bases from V and 6 from J, leaving 5 bases between them. The CDR3 region has the DNA TGTGCCAGCAGTTTGAGGGCCGGGGAGCTGTTTTTT. Amino acid sequence: CASSLRAGELFF.

The J gene is TRBJ2-2, the V gene TRBV27; no firm D call. Germline CDR1 is MNHEY and CDR2 is SMNVEV (reference sequence). V was clipped by 4 bases and J by 5 bases, with 11 bases between them. The CDR3 consists of 14 residues. The CDR3 loop reads CASSYERVTGELFF. CDR3 in DNA: TGTGCCAGCAGTTACGAAAGGGTGACCGGGGAGCTGTTTTTT.

V gene TRBV5-1 combines with J gene TRBJ2-3, with 7 bases fitting TRBD1. Looked up from germline, CDR1 is SGHRS and CDR2 is YFSETQ. The trim removed 0 bases at V and 0 bases at J, leaving 10 bases unmatched. There are 18 residues in the CDR3. The CDR3 is CASSLGILGGPSTDTQYF. DNA of the CDR3: TGCGCCAGCAGCTTGGGGATATTAGGGGGCCCAAGCACAGATACGCAGTATTTT.

The rearrangement links TRBV4-1 to TRBJ1-1; maybe TRBD1 (5 bases). CDR1 MGHRA and CDR2 YSYEKL come from the germline V gene. V lost 3 bases to trimming and J lost 5 bases, with 7 bases between them. This CDR3 is 12 amino acids long. DNA of the CDR3: TGCGCCAGCAGCCACGGGGGAACTGAAGCTTTCTTT. As protein: CASSHGGTEAFF.

The V call is TRBV7-9, the J call TRBJ2-1; weak D call: TRBD2 (5 bases). V was shortened by 1 base and J by 5 bases, with 9 bases between the two germline ends. CDR1 and CDR2 from the germline V gene are SEHNR and FQNEAQ (reference sequence). This CDR3 has 14 residues. This chain's CDR3 is CASSLGSSNNEQFF. The CDR3, as DNA: TGTGCCAGCAGCTTAGGATCTAGCAACAATGAGCAGTTCTTC. The full variable domain, with the rest looked up from reference TRBV7-9 and TRBJ2-1, is DTGVSQNPRHKITKRGQNVTFRCDPISEHNRLYWYRQTLGQGPEFLTYFQNEAQLEKSRLLSDRFSAERPKGSFSTLEIQRTEQGDSAMYLCASSLGSSNNEQFFGPGTRLTVL.

The gene calls are TRBV29-1 and TRBJ2-1; 9 bases map to TRBD2. The germline V gene encodes CDR1 SQVTM and CDR2 ANQGSEA. CDR3 length equals 15 residues. The V segment lost 7 bases and the J segment 6 bases; nucleotides outside the gene matches: 13. The CDR3 nucleotides read TGCAGCGACCGAGAGGGACTAGCCATGGGCAATGAGCAGTTCTTC. Translation gives CSDREGLAMGNEQFF.

Remarks on this clone: In the same sample, other DNA sequences code for this CDR3. The rearrangement joins TRBV6-5 to TRBJ1-1; D not certain. Germline assignment: CDR1 MNHEY and CDR2 SVGAGI. CDR3 size: 14 residues. Trimming pared 0 bases from V and 4 bases from J, leaving 9 bases between. Written as DNA, the CDR3 is TGTGCCAGCAGTTACTCCCGGGGTAGCACTGAAGCTTTCTTT. Amino acids: CASSYSRGSTEAFF.

The rearrangement links TRBV19 to TRBJ2-7, with D unresolved. The CDR3 consists of 12 residues. Germline lookup yields CDR1 LNHDA and CDR2 SQIVND (reference sequence). V shed 3 bases and J shed 5 bases, with 8 bases lying between them. This chain's CDR3 is CASSISDHEQYF. CDR3 DNA sequence: TGTGCCAGTAGTATCTCGGACCACGAGCAGTACTTC.

The chain couples TRBV10-2 to TRBJ2-5; D call uncertain. CDR3 size: 13 residues. From germline, CDR1 is WSHSY and CDR2 SAAADI. Trimming removed 1 base at V and 2 bases at J, with 5 bases between. The CDR3 protein is CASSEYRQETQYF. For the CDR3, the DNA is TGCGCCAGCAGTGAGTACAGACAAGAGACCCAGTACTTC.